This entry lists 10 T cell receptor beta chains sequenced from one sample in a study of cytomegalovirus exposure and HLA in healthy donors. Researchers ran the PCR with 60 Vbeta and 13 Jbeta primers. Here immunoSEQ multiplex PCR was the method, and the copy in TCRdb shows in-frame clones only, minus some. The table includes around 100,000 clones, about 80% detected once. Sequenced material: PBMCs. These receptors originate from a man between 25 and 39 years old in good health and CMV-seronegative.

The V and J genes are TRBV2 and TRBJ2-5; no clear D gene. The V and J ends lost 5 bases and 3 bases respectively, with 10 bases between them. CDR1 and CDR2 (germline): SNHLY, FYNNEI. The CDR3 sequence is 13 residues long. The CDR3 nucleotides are TGTGCCAGCAGTCCCCCCCCAAAAGAGACCCAGTACTTC. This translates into CASSPPPKETQYF.

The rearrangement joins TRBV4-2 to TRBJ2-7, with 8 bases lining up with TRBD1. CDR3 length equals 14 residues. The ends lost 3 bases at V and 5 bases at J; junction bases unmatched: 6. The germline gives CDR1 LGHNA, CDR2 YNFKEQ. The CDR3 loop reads CASSQSGGSDEQYF. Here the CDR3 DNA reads TGTGCCAGCAGCCAGTCAGGGGGCAGCGACGAGCAGTACTTC.

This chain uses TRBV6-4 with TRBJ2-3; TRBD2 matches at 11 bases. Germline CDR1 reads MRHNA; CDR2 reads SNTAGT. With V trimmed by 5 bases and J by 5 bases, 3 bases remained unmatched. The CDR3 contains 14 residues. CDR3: CASSTGTSGDTQYF. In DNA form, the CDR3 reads TGTGCCAGCAGTACCGGGACTAGCGGAGATACGCAGTATTTT.

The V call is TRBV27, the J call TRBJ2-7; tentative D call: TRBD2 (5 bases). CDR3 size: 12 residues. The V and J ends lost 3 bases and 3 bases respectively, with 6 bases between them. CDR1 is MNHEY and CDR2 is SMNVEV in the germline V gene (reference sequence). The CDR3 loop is CASSFRGYEQYF. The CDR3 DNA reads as TGTGCCAGCAGTTTTCGGGGCTACGAGCAGTACTTC.

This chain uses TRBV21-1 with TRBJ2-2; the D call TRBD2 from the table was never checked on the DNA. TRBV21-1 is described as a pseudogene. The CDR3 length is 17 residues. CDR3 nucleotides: TGTGCCAGCAGAGGGACTAGCGGGGGGGCCAGGACCGGGGAGCTGTTTTTT. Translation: CASRGTSGGARTGELFF.

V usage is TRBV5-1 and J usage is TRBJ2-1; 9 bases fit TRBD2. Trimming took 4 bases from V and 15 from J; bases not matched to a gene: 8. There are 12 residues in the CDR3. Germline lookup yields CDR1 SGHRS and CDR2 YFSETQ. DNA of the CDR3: TGCGCCAGCAGCATTCTAGCGGGACTTCGGTTCTTC. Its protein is CASSILAGLRFF.

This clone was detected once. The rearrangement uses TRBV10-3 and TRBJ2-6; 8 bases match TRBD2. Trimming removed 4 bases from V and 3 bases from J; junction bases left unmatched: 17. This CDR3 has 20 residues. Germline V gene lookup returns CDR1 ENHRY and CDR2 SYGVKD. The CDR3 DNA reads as TGTGCCATCAGTGTGTGGGGAACTAGCGGCGGTTCTCGTGGGGCCAACGTCCTGACTTTC. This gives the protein CAISVWGTSGGSRGANVLTF.

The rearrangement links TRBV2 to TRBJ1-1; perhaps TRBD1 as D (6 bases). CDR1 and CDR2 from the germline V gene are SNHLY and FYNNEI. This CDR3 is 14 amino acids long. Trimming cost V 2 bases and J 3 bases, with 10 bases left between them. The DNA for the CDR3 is TGTGCCAGCAGTGAAATGGACAGCTACACTGAAGCTTTCTTT. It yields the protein CASSEMDSYTEAFF. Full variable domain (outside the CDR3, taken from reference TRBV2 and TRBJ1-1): EPEVTQTPSHQVTQMGQEVILRCVPISNHLYFYWYRQILGQKVEFLVSFYNNEISEKSEIFDDQFSVERPDGSNFTLKIRSTKLEDSAMYFCASSEMDSYTEAFFGQGTRLTVV.

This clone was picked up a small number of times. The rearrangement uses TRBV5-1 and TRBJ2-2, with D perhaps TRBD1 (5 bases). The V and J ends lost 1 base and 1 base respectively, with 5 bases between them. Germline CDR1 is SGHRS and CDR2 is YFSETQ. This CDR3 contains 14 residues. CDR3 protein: CASSLQGNTGELFF. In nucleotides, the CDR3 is TGCGCCAGCAGCTTGCAGGGGAACACCGGGGAGCTGTTTTTT.

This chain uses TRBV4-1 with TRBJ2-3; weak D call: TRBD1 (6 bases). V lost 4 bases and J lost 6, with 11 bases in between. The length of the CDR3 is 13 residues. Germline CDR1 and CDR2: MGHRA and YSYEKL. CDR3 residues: CASSRQDRDTQYF. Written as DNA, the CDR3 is TGCGCCAGCAGCCGACAGGACCGTGATACGCAGTATTTT.